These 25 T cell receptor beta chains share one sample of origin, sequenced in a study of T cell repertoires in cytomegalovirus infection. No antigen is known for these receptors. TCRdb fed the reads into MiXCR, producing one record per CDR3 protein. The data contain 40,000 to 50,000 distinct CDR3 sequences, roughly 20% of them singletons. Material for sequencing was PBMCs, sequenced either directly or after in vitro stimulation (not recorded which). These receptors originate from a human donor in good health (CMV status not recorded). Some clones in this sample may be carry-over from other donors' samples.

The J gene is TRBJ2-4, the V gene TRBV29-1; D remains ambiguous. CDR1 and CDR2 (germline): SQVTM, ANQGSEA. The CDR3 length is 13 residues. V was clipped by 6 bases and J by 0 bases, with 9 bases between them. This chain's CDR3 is CSVLTLAKNIQYF. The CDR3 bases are TGCAGCGTGTTGACTCTAGCCAAAAACATTCAGTACTTC.

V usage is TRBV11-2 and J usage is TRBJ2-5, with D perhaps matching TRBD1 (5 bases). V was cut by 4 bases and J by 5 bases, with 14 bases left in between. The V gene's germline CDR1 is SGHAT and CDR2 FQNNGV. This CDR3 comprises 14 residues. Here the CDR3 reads CASSSEFWGETQYF. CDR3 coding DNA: TGTGCCAGCAGCTCCGAGTTTTGGGGCGAGACCCAGTACTTC.

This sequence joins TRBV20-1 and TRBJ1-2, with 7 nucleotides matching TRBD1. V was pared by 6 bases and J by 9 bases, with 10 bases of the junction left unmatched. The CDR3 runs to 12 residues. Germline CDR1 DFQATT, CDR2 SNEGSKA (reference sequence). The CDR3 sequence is CSACRDSQSYTF. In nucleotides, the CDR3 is TGCAGTGCCTGCCGGGACAGCCAGAGCTACACCTTC.

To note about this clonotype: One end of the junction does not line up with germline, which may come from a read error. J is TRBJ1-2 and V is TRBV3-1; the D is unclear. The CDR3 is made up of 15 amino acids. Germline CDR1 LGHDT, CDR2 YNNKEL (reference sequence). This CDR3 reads CVSSPRWTANYGYTF. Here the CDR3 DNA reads TGTGTCAGCAGCCCCCGGTGGACCGCTAACTATGGCTACACCTTC.

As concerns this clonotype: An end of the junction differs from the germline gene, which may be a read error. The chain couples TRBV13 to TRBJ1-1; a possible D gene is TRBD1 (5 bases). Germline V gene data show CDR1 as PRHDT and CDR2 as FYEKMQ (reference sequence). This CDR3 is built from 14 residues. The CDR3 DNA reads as TGCGCCAGAAGCGAATCGATGGGGCCCACTGAAGCTTTCTTT. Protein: CARSESMGPTEAFF.

CDR3 region: CASSPDLSPEQFF. The CDR3 DNA sequence: TGCGCCAGCAGTCCGGACTTATCTCCCGAGCAGTTCTTC. V is TRBV4-1 and J is TRBJ2-1, with D tentatively TRBD2 (5 bases). Germline assignment: CDR1 MGHRA and CDR2 YSYEKL. Trimming removed 6 bases at V and 10 bases at J, with 16 bases between. CDR3 length: 13 residues.

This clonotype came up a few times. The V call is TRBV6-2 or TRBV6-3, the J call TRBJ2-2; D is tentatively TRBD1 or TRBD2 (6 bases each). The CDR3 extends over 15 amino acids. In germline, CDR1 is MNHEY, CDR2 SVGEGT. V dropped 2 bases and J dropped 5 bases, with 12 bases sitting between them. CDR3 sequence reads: CASSYRGPLTGELFF. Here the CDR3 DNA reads TGTGCCAGCAGTTACCGGGGGCCCCTGACCGGGGAGCTGTTTTTT.

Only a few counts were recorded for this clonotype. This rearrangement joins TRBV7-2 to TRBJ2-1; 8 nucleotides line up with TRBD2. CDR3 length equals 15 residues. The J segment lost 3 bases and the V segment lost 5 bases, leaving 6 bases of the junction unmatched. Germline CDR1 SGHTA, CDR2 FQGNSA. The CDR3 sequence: CASSRQTSDYNEQFF. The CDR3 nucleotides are TGTGCCAGCAGCCGTCAGACTAGCGACTACAATGAGCAGTTCTTC.

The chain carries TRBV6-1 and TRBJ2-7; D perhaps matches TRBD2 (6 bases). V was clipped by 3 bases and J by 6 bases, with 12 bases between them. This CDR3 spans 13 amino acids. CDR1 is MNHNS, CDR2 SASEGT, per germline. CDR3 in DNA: TGTGCCAGCAGTGAGGCGGGATCCGGCGAGCAGTACTTC. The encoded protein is CASSEAGSGEQYF.

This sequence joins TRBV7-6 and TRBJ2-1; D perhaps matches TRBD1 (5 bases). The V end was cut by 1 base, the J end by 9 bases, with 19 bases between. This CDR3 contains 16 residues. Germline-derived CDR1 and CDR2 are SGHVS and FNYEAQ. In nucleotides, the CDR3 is TGTGCCAGCAGCTTAGACGGTAGGGGTTTGAAAACTGAGCAGTTCTTC. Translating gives CASSLDGRGLKTEQFF.

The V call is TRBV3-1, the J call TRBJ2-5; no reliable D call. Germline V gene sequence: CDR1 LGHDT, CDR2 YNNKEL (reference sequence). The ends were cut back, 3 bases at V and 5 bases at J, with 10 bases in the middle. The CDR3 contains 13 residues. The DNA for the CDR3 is TGTGCCAGCAGCCAGAACCCCGGGGAGACCCAGTACTTC. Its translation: CASSQNPGETQYF.

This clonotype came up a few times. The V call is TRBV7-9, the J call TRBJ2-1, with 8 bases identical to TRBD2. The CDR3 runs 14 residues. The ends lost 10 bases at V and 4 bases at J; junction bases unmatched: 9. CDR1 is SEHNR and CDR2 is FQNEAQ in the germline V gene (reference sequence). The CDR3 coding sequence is TGTGCCACCAGTGCAGCTAGCGGGTACAATGAGCAGTTCTTC. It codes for CATSAASGYNEQFF.

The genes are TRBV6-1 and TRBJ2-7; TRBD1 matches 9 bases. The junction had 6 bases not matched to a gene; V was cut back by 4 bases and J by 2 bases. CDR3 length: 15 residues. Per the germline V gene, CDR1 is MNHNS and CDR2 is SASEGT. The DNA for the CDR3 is TGTGCCAGCAGTGCGCCCTGGGACAGGGCCTACGAGCAGTACTTC. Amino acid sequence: CASSAPWDRAYEQYF.

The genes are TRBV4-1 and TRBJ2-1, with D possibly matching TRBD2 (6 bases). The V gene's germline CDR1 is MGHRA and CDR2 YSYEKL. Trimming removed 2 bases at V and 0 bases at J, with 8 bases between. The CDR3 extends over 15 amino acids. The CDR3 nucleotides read TGCGCCAGCAGCCAAACGACTAGCTCCTACAATGAGCAGTTCTTC. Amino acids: CASSQTTSSYNEQFF.

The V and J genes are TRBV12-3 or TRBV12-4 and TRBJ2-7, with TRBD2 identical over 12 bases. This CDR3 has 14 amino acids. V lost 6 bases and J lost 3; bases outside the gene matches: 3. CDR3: CASSTSGRRYEQYF. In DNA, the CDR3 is TGTGCCAGCAGCACTAGCGGGAGGCGCTACGAGCAGTACTTC.

In DNA, the CDR3 is TGCGCCAGCAGCCAGGATCACAGGGGCGAGGATGAAAAACTGTTTTTT. It encodes CASSQDHRGEDEKLFF. This chain joins TRBV4-3 and TRBJ1-4; 7 bases fit TRBD1. V trimming: 3 bases; J trimming: 6 bases; junction bases outside the gene matches: 10. Germline lookup yields CDR1 LGHNA and CDR2 YSLEER. The CDR3 totals 16 residues.

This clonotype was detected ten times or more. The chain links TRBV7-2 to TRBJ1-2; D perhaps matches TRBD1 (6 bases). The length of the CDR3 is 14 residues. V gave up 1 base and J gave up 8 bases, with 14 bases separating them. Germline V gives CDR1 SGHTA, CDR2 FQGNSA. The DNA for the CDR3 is TGTGCCAGCAGCTTAGTGGTCAGGGGAGAGGGCTACACCTTC. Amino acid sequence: CASSLVVRGEGYTF.

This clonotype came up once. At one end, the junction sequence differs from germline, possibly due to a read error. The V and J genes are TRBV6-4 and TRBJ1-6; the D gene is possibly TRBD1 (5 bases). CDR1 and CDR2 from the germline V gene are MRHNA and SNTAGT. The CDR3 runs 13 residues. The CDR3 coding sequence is TGTGCCAGCAGCGACTCGGGGGGTCACGCCCTCCACTTT. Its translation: CASSDSGGHALHF.

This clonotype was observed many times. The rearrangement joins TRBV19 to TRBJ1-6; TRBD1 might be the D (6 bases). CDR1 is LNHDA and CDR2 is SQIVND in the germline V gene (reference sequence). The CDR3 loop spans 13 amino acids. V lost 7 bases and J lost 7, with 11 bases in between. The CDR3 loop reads CASMAQGNSPLHF. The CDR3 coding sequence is TGTGCCAGTATGGCCCAGGGGAATTCACCCCTCCACTTT.

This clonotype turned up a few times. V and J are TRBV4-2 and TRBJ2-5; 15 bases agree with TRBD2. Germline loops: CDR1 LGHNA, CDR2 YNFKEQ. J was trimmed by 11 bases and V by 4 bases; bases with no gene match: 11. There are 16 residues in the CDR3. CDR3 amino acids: CASSPTGRTSGGAQYF. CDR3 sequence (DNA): TGTGCCAGCAGCCCCACCGGGCGGACTAGCGGGGGGGCACAGTACTTC.

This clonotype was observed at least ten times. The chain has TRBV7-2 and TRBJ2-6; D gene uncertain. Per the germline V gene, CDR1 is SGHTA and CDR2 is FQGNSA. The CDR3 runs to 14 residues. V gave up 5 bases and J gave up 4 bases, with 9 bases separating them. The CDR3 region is CASSVFSGANVLTF. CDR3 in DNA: TGTGCCAGCAGCGTCTTTTCAGGGGCCAACGTCCTGACTTTC.

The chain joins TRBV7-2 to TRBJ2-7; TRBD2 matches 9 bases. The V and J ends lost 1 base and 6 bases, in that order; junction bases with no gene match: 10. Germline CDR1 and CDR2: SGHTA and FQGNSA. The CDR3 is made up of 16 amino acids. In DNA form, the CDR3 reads TGTGCCAGCAGCTTAGACCCCCAGCGGGGGGCGGGCGAGCAGTACTTC. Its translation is CASSLDPQRGAGEQYF.

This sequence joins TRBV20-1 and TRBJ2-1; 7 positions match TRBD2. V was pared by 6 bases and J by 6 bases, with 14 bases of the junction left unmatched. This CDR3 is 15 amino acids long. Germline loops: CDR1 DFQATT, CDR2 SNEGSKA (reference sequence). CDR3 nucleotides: TGCAGTGCACCTCACCGGACTAGAGTGGGCAATGAGCAGTTCTTC. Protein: CSAPHRTRVGNEQFF.

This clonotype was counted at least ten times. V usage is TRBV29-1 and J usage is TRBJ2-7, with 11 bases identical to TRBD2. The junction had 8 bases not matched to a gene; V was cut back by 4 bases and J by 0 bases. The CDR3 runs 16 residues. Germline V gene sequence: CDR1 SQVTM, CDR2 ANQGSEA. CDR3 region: CSVVGLAERHSYEQYF. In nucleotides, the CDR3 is TGCAGCGTTGTGGGACTAGCGGAGCGACACTCCTACGAGCAGTACTTC.

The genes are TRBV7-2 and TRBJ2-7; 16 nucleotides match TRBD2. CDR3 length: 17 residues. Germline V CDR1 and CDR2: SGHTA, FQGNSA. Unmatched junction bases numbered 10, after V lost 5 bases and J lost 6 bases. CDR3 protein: CASSPGTSGRATSEQYF. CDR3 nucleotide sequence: TGTGCCAGCAGCCCCGGGACTAGCGGGAGGGCTACCAGCGAGCAGTACTTC.